In its sample, the clone carrying this T cell receptor beta chain was seen a few times. Its antigen remains unidentified. In TCRdb, the 5' RACE reads were re-called with MiXCR into one record per CDR3 protein. The repertoire holds approximately 550,000 distinct CDR3 sequences, roughly 14% seen once, with more than 12% in the top ten. Trimming took 1 base from V and 5 from J, leaving 10 bases between them. Germline V gene sequence: CDR1 SGHVS, CDR2 FQNEAQ. This CDR3 is built from 14 residues. The record originates from a study of T cells after yellow fever vaccination. Study-level information: Some fractions had low cell numbers, and these were prepared with SMART-Seq v4 Ultra Low Input.

Study results and caveats: At 95% to 96% for CD4 and 75% to 90% for CD8, most primary-vaccination clones showed up again after the booster. Weaker, the secondary response peaked sooner, at day 5 versus 15.

This clonotype was sampled from a man aged 25 to 40 who received the YFV17D yellow fever vaccine. This sequence joins TRBV7-8 and TRBJ2-3, with D uncertain. The material sequenced was PBMCs, taken on the day of the yellow fever booster vaccination. The CDR3 sequence is CASSLVEGRDTQYF. DNA of the CDR3: TGTGCCAGCAGCTTAGTAGAAGGCCGAGATACGCAGTATTTT.